These 10 T cell receptor beta chains share one sample of origin, sequenced in a study of blood T cell repertoires in COVID-19 (dated by TCRdb to about 2020). Library preparation used the immunoSEQ multiplex PCR assay. Here the immuneACCESS table is served through TCRdb, limited to in-frame sequences with V and J called. Missing clones are a known gap in these copies; in checked studies unresolved V genes cover under half, and the rest lacks a known reason. The sample table holds 80,000 to 90,000 clones, of which approximately 81% were seen once. The ten most abundant clones make up around 13% of the sample. The specimen sequenced was peripheral blood. These receptors all come from a woman in her sixties or seventies with acute or convalescent COVID-19.

This chain uses TRBV11-2 with TRBJ1-6; TRBD1 matches at 9 bases. The CDR3 loop spans 17 amino acids. Germline CDR1 is SGHAT and CDR2 is FQNNGV. J gave up 6 bases and V 3 bases, and 9 bases lay outside the gene matches. The CDR3 nucleotides are TGTGCCAGCAGCTTGACCGGGACAGGGTCATCTAATTCACCCCTCCACTTT. This codes for CASSLTGTGSSNSPLHF.

The rearrangement joins TRBV5-1 to TRBJ2-3; 8 nucleotides match TRBD2. V was pared by 6 bases and J by 0 bases, with 9 bases of the junction left unmatched. The length of the CDR3 is 16 residues. CDR1 SGHRS and CDR2 YFSETQ come from the germline V gene. CDR3 DNA sequence: TGCGCCAGCAAGCGCCCCCAGCGGGAGAGCACAGATACGCAGTATTTT. This codes for CASKRPQRESTDTQYF.

This chain connects TRBV5-1 to TRBJ2-5; weak D call: TRBD1 (6 bases). The germline CDR1 and CDR2 sequences are SGHRS and YFSETQ. CDR3 size: 15 residues. V was cut by 2 bases and J by 1 base, with 12 bases left in between. The CDR3 reads CASSFRGTTQETQYF. The CDR3 DNA reads as TGCGCCAGCAGCTTTAGGGGGACAACCCAAGAGACCCAGTACTTC.

The V gene is TRBV27, the J gene TRBJ1-6; 8 nucleotides align to TRBD1. This CDR3 is 17 amino acids long. Germline V gene sequence: CDR1 MNHEY, CDR2 SMNVEV (reference sequence). J was trimmed by 8 bases and V by 0 bases; bases with no gene match: 9. The CDR3 region has the DNA TGTGCCAGCAGTTTATCGGTCTACAGGGGGAGAGATTCACCCCTCCACTTT. Its translation is CASSLSVYRGRDSPLHF.

This chain uses TRBV2 with TRBJ1-6; 9 bases agree with TRBD1. The CDR3 covers 18 residues. J lost 4 bases, V lost 6 bases, and 13 bases had no gene match. Germline CDR1 and CDR2: SNHLY and FYNNEI. This chain's CDR3 is CASSSTGGPAGYNSPLHF. For the CDR3, the DNA is TGTGCCAGCAGCTCTACAGGGGGCCCTGCGGGTTATAATTCACCCCTCCACTTT.

Only one count was recorded for this clone. CDR3 in amino acids: CAISSGQGLGASTDTQYF. The CDR3 DNA follows: TGTGCCATCAGTTCGGGACAGGGCCTTGGGGCTAGCACAGATACGCAGTATTTT. J is TRBJ2-3 and V is TRBV10-3; 9 bases agree with TRBD1. The CDR3 consists of 18 residues. From germline, CDR1 is ENHRY and CDR2 SYGVKD. V lost 5 bases, J lost 0 bases, and 12 bases stayed unmatched.

This clone has ten or more counts. The chain links TRBV28 to TRBJ1-1; 10 nucleotides agree with TRBD1. Germline CDR1 is MDHEN and CDR2 is SYDVKM. The CDR3 has 14 amino acids. V was pared by 5 bases and J by 7 bases, with 7 bases of the junction left unmatched. The CDR3 DNA sequence: TGTGCCAGCAGTGGGACAGGGGAATACGGTGAAGCTTTCTTT. Translation: CASSGTGEYGEAFF.

The rearrangement uses TRBV2 and TRBJ2-2; maybe TRBD1 (6 bases). The CDR3 length is 15 residues. Trimming took 1 base from V and 8 from J, leaving 14 bases between them. The germline CDR1 and CDR2 sequences are SNHLY and FYNNEI. CDR3 protein: CASSEERQGMGELFF. CDR3 nucleotide sequence: TGTGCCAGCAGTGAAGAGAGGCAGGGGATGGGGGAGCTGTTTTTT.

This clone has a handful of counts. The rearrangement links TRBV9 to TRBJ1-4; TRBD1 matches at 7 bases. Per germline, CDR1 SGDLS and CDR2 YYNGEE. V shed 3 bases and J 7 bases; nucleotides not matched to a gene: 9. This CDR3 is built from 15 residues. CDR3 bases: TGTGCCAGCAGCGCCAGACAGGGATCTACTGAAAAACTGTTTTTT. It encodes CASSARQGSTEKLFF.

V and J are TRBV2 and TRBJ1-1; TRBD1 might be the D (6 bases). Per the germline V gene, CDR1 is SNHLY and CDR2 is FYNNEI. This CDR3 contains 12 residues. The V end lost 7 bases, the J end lost 5 bases, and 11 bases lay between the germline ends. The DNA for the CDR3 is TGTGCCAGCAAACCAGGGGCGACTGAAGCTTTCTTT. This codes for CASKPGATEAFF. The entire variable domain, with the rest obtained from reference TRBV2 and TRBJ1-1, is as follows: EPEVTQTPSHQVTQMGQEVILRCVPISNHLYFYWYRQILGQKVEFLVSFYNNEISEKSEIFDDQFSVERPDGSNFTLKIRSTKLEDSAMYFCASKPGATEAFFGQGTRLTVV.